Sequencing of this T cell receptor beta chain was carried out in a study of response to subunit inactivated influenza vaccine. Study results and limitations: Each seasonal influenza vaccination recruits few new T cells, the authors suggested.

Each CDR3 protein gets one entry after TCRdb re-called the RT-PCR reads with MiXCR. The data contain hundreds of thousands of distinct CDR3 sequences, roughly 14% of them singletons. The CDR3 runs 16 residues. V trimming: 0 bases; J trimming: 7 bases; junction bases outside the gene matches: 10. The germline V gene has CDR1 LGHNA and CDR2 YSLEER. Notes on this clonotype: The antigen remains undetermined.

The gene calls are TRBV4-3 and TRBJ1-2; 8 positions agree with TRBD1. The material sequenced was PBMCs from blood, taken roughly 2 weeks before vaccination. The TCR comes from a man between 45 and 60 years old who received an inactivated influenza vaccine. The CDR3 is CASSQEGVRGRSGYTF. DNA for the CDR3: TGCGCCAGCAGCCAAGAGGGCGTCAGGGGGCGTAGTGGCTACACCTTC.